The 19 T cell receptor beta chains listed next were all sequenced from one sample in a study of TIL therapy for anti-PD-1-resistant metastatic lung cancer. This was the immunoSEQ v3 assay. Sequenced by immunoSEQ multiplex PCR; TCRdb stores in-frame clones only, minus some. The top ten hold approximately 7.3% of the sample, which has about 25,000 clones, roughly 72% seen once. Regarding time point: pre-treatment sample, taken before nivolumab and TIL therapy. Pleural nodules or supraclavicular lymph nodes made up most of the excised metastases sampled. The input for sequencing was tumor tissue, taken at baseline. These receptors were taken from a person aged 30 to 80 with non-small cell lung cancer.

The J gene is TRBJ1-3, the V gene TRBV7-2; no firm D call. This CDR3 has 12 residues. Germline V CDR1 and CDR2: SGHTA, FQGNSA. Trimming pared 5 bases from V and 4 bases from J, leaving 6 bases between. CDR3 residues: CASSPPGNTIYF. As DNA, the CDR3 is TGTGCCAGCAGCCCCCCAGGAAACACCATATATTTT.

The gene calls are TRBV27 and TRBJ2-2; TRBD1 aligns across 7 bases. The V gene end was trimmed by 2 bases and the J gene end by 7 bases; junction bases not matched to a gene: 7. The CDR3 is made up of 15 amino acids. Per the germline V gene, CDR1 is MNHEY and CDR2 is SMNVEV (reference sequence). The CDR3, as DNA: TGTGCCAGCAGTTTAAGGACAGGCACTGGCGGGGAGCTGTTTTTT. Its protein is CASSLRTGTGGELFF.

The chain has TRBV19 and TRBJ2-5, with a weak D call TRBD1 (7 bases). Germline V lookup: CDR1 LNHDA, CDR2 SQIVND (reference sequence). The CDR3 sequence is 16 residues long. V was pared by 3 bases and J by 4 bases, with 18 bases between. The CDR3 bases are TGTGCCAGTAGTATGGAGGGGGCGTGTGACCGAGAGACCCAGTACTTC. Translation: CASSMEGACDRETQYF.

The V call is TRBV6-6, the J call TRBJ1-1; tentatively, D is TRBD1 (5 bases). Germline CDR1 is MNHNY and CDR2 is SVGAGI (reference sequence). The length of the CDR3 is 13 residues. V was shortened by 7 bases and J by 1 base, with 10 bases between the two germline ends. The CDR3 protein is CASKRGANTEAFF. CDR3 bases: TGTGCCAGCAAAAGAGGGGCGAACACTGAAGCTTTCTTT.

This chain uses TRBV5-4 with TRBJ2-5, with D possibly called TRBD1 or TRBD2 (5 bases each). V dropped 4 bases and J dropped 5 bases, with 9 bases sitting between them. Per germline, CDR1 SGHNT and CDR2 YYREEE (reference sequence). The CDR3 loop spans 12 amino acids. The CDR3 reads CASSRDEETQYF. The CDR3 nucleotides read TGTGCCAGCAGCCGGGACGAGGAGACCCAGTACTTC. Looking up the rest from reference TRBV5-4 and TRBJ2-5 gives the full variable domain: ETGVTQSPTHLIKTRGQQVTLRCSSQSGHNTVSWYQQALGQGPQFIFQYYREEENGRGNFPPRFSGLQFPNYSSELNVNALELDDSALYLCASSRDEETQYFGPGTRLLVL.

A single count supports this clone. This sequence joins TRBV20-1 and TRBJ2-1; 8 bases fit TRBD2. Trimming at V came to 7 bases and at J to 7 bases, leaving 3 bases not matched to a gene. The CDR3 length is 11 residues. The germline V gene has CDR1 DFQATT and CDR2 SNEGSKA (reference sequence). The CDR3, as DNA: TGCAGTGTGGGGACTAGAAATGAGCAGTTCTTC. This gives the protein CSVGTRNEQFF.

CDR3 bases: TGCAGTGCTAGCGGGAACTACGAGCAGTACTTC. As protein: CSASGNYEQYF. V is TRBV20-1 and J is TRBJ2-7, with D possibly TRBD2 on 5 matching bases. Germline V gene data show CDR1 as DFQATT and CDR2 as SNEGSKA (reference sequence). The CDR3 has 11 amino acids. Trimming cost V 3 bases and J 3 bases, with 6 bases left between them.

The V gene is TRBV11-2, the J gene TRBJ2-1; D possibly matches TRBD1 or TRBD2 (5 bases each). This CDR3 is 15 amino acids long. Germline V gene sequence: CDR1 SGHAT, CDR2 FQNNGV. V was shortened by 0 bases and J by 2 bases, with 8 bases between the two germline ends. CDR3 sequence (DNA): TGTGCCAGCAGCTTAGAGAGGGGACCCTACAATGAGCAGTTCTTC. Amino acid sequence: CASSLERGPYNEQFF.

The V gene is TRBV27, the J gene TRBJ2-5, with 11 bases identical to TRBD2. The CDR3 extends over 15 amino acids. Germline V CDR1 and CDR2: MNHEY, SMNVEV (reference sequence). J gave up 1 base and V 4 bases, and 2 bases lay outside the gene matches. The CDR3 DNA reads TGTGCCAGCAGTTCGACTAGCGGGGCCCAAGAGACCCAGTACTTC. Translated: CASSSTSGAQETQYF.

This clone appeared a few times. The genes are TRBV18 and TRBJ1-2, with D possibly TRBD1 on 6 matching bases. The CDR3 spans 15 residues. The germline gives CDR1 KGHSH, CDR2 LQKENI. V was clipped by 3 bases and J by 8 bases, with 19 bases between them. CDR3 loop: CASSPLFQGLEGYTF. CDR3 nucleotides: TGTGCCAGCTCACCCCTTTTCCAGGGGCTAGAGGGCTACACCTTC.

The chain couples TRBV29-1 to TRBJ1-2; D unclear. Trimming took off 3 bases at V and 8 bases at J, with 10 bases between the two ends. This CDR3 is 11 amino acids long. The germline gives CDR1 SQVTM, CDR2 ANQGSEA. The CDR3, as DNA: TGCAGCGTTGACAGCGGGATGGGCTACACCTTC. This codes for CSVDSGMGYTF.

The V and J genes are TRBV9 and TRBJ1-2, with D hard to call. The CDR3 covers 10 residues. Germline CDR1 and CDR2: SGDLS and YYNGEE. V was shortened by 4 bases and J by 7 bases, with 5 bases between the two germline ends. CDR3 sequence (DNA): TGTGCCAGCAGCCCCGCTGGCTACACCTTC. Its translation: CASSPAGYTF.

The chain links TRBV6-6 to TRBJ2-2; a possible D gene is TRBD2 (6 bases). Germline CDR1 MNHNY, CDR2 SVGAGI (reference sequence). This CDR3 spans 13 amino acids. Trimming removed 8 bases at V and 2 bases at J, with 9 bases between. This chain's CDR3 is CASLAGNTGELFF. The CDR3 nucleotides read TGTGCCAGCCTCGCGGGAAACACCGGGGAGCTGTTTTTT.

This sequence joins TRBV9 and TRBJ2-3, with TRBD2 identical over 7 bases. J lost 0 bases, V lost 4 bases, and 8 bases had no gene match. This CDR3 spans 16 amino acids. Germline-derived CDR1 and CDR2 are SGDLS and YYNGEE. Written as DNA, the CDR3 is TGTGCCAGCAGCCTTGCGCCCGGGGGGAGCACAGATACGCAGTATTTT. This translates into CASSLAPGGSTDTQYF.

This chain connects TRBV7-6 to TRBJ1-4; weak D call: TRBD1 (5 bases). This CDR3 has 13 amino acids. Trimming shortened V by 3 bases and J by 14 bases, and 16 bases separated the two germline ends. Germline V CDR1 and CDR2: SGHVS, FNYEAQ. DNA for the CDR3: TGTGCCAGCAGCTTGGATCCGGGACTCAGCCTGTTTTTT. The encoded protein is CASSLDPGLSLFF.

This clone has a handful of counts. The J gene is TRBJ2-1, the V gene TRBV5-1; 7 positions match TRBD1. The germline CDR1 and CDR2 sequences are SGHRS and YFSETQ. CDR3 length: 15 residues. With 0 bases clipped from V and 2 bases from J, the junction kept 2 bases outside the gene matches. The CDR3 bases are TGCGCCAGCAGCTTGGAGGGACAGACCTACAATGAGCAGTTCTTC. Its protein product is CASSLEGQTYNEQFF. The full variable domain, completed using reference TRBV5-1 and TRBJ2-1, is KAGVTQTPRYLIKTRGQQVTLSCSPISGHRSVSWYQQTPGQGLQFLFEYFSETQRNKGNFPGRFSGRQFSNSRSEMNVSTLELGDSALYLCASSLEGQTYNEQFFGPGTRLTVL.

This clone has a handful of counts. This chain links TRBV5-1 with TRBJ1-1, with D possibly TRBD1 on 5 matching bases. The V end lost 2 bases, the J end lost 0 bases, and 8 bases lay between the germline ends. The germline gives CDR1 SGHRS, CDR2 YFSETQ. There are 14 residues in the CDR3. The CDR3 region has the DNA TGCGCCAGCAGCTTTAACAGGATGAACACTGAAGCTTTCTTT. It yields the protein CASSFNRMNTEAFF.

The chain uses TRBV28 and TRBJ1-3; 9 bases fit TRBD1. J lost 4 bases, V lost 8 bases, and 3 bases had no gene match. There are 13 residues in the CDR3. Looked up from germline, CDR1 is MDHEN and CDR2 is SYDVKM. CDR3 amino acids: CASVQGAGNTIYF. CDR3 nucleotides: TGTGCCAGCGTACAGGGGGCGGGAAACACCATATATTTT.

The chain carries TRBV2 and TRBJ2-5; D perhaps matches TRBD1 (8 bases). The CDR3 runs to 13 residues. Trimming cost V 6 bases and J 4 bases, with 12 bases left between them. Germline CDR1 SNHLY, CDR2 FYNNEI. The DNA for the CDR3 is TGTGCCAGCAGACAGGGGGGGGGAGAGACCCAGTACTTC. As protein: CASRQGGGETQYF.